This is a list of T cell receptor beta chains from one sample in a study of blood T cell repertoires in COVID-19. Assay used: immunoSEQ multiplex PCR; TCRdb lists only in-frame clones, some missing. The table records under 100,000 clones, about four fifths of them present only once. Sequencing input: peripheral blood. Receptors were obtained from a woman aged 70-85 years with acute or convalescent COVID-19. Both conserved end residues are part of each CDR3. D genes are given only for firm matches. Where a row states a size, it is once, few, many or the class of an expanded clone; other rows omit it.

V gene,J gene,D gene,clone size,CDR3 protein,CDR3 DNA
TRBV11-2,TRBJ1-5,NA,NA,CASSSDTNNQPQHF,TGTGCCAGCAGCTCCGACACAAACAATCAGCCCCAGCATTTT
TRBV2,TRBJ1-6,TRBD1,NA,CASSVGTANSPLHF,TGTGCCAGCAGTGTCGGGACAGCTAATTCACCCCTCCACTTT
TRBV6-2/TRBV6-3,TRBJ1-5,TRBD1,NA,CASSLRTGGTSNQPQHF,TGTGCCAGCAGTCTTCGGACAGGGGGGACGAGCAATCAGCCCCAGCATTTT
TRBV12-3/TRBV12-4,TRBJ1-1,NA,NA,CACGQMNTEAFF,TGTGCCTGCGGACAGATGAACACTGAAGCTTTCTTT
TRBV5-1,TRBJ2-1,TRBD2,NA,CASSPGLAVYSDEQFF,TGCGCCAGCAGCCCCGGACTAGCGGTGTACTCGGATGAGCAGTTCTTC
TRBV6-5,TRBJ1-3,NA,NA,CASFPDFQRGNTIYF,TGTGCCAGCTTTCCCGACTTTCAAAGGGGAAACACCATATATTTT
TRBV6-5,TRBJ2-7,TRBD1,NA,CASRPGQGFTQYF,TGTGCCAGCAGACCGGGACAGGGGTTTACGCAGTACTTC
TRBV21-1,TRBJ1-6,NA,once,CASNLRTGTPLHF,TGTGCCAGCAACCTTAGGACAGGGACACCCCTCCACTTT
TRBV6-1,TRBJ2-2,NA,NA,CASSEGWGTTNTGELFF,TGTGCCAGCAGTGAAGGGTGGGGGACAACGAACACCGGGGAGCTGTTTTTT
TRBV5-1,TRBJ1-2,NA,NA,CASSLSPGPSGGYTF,TGCGCCAGCAGCTTGTCGCCGGGCCCGAGCGGGGGCTACACCTTC
TRBV30,TRBJ2-7,NA,NA,CAWQDSSYEQYF,TGTGCCTGGCAGGACAGTTCCTACGAGCAGTACTTC
TRBV14,TRBJ1-2,TRBD1,NA,CASSQAGTGGAGTF,TGTGCCAGCAGCCAAGCCGGGACAGGGGGCGCAGGCACCTTC
TRBV6-2/TRBV6-3,TRBJ1-2,TRBD1,NA,CASSIIKDRGTGWNYGYTF,TGTGCCAGCAGTATAATTAAGGACAGGGGAACAGGTTGGAACTATGGCTACACCTTC
TRBV29-1,TRBJ1-1,NA,NA,CSVTRGTEAFF,TGCAGCGTAACAAGGGGCACTGAAGCTTTCTTT
TRBV2,TRBJ2-3,NA,once,CASKYFESTFVTDTQYF,TGTGCCAGCAAGTATTTTGAGAGCACCTTCGTTACAGATACGCAGTATTTT
TRBV5-1,TRBJ1-5,TRBD1,NA,CASSRGTGGADQPQHF,TGCGCCAGCAGCCGAGGGACAGGGGGCGCGGATCAGCCCCAGCATTTT
TRBV2,TRBJ1-5,TRBD1,NA,CASRGTVNQPQHF,TGTGCCAGCAGGGGGACAGTTAATCAGCCCCAGCATTTT
TRBV30,TRBJ2-7,NA,NA,CAWSVLGPQYF,TGTGCCTGGAGTGTACTAGGACCCCAGTACTTC
TRBV28,TRBJ1-4,NA,few,CASSLGGSRTTNEKLFF,TGTGCCAGCAGTCTCGGCGGGTCCAGAACAACTAATGAAAAACTGTTTTTT
TRBV18,TRBJ1-1,NA,NA,CASSPGQLNTEAFF,TGTGCCAGCTCACCAGGACAGCTGAACACTGAAGCTTTCTTT
TRBV7-3,TRBJ1-2,TRBD1,NA,CASSPGQGVTYGYTF,TGTGCCAGCAGCCCCGGACAGGGGGTGACCTATGGCTACACCTTC
TRBV19,TRBJ1-1,NA,NA,CASSEERNDPEAFF,TGTGCCAGTAGCGAGGAGCGAAACGACCCTGAAGCTTTCTTT
TRBV9,TRBJ2-5,NA,NA,CASSVGGEETQYF,TGTGCCAGCAGCGTAGGGGGAGAAGAGACCCAGTACTTC
TRBV9,TRBJ1-4,NA,NA,CASSVGQELTNEKLFF,TGTGCCAGCAGCGTAGGACAGGAGTTAACTAATGAAAAACTGTTTTTT
TRBV24-1,TRBJ1-2,NA,NA,CATSDWSGLGYTF,TGTGCCACCAGTGATTGGTCAGGGCTTGGCTACACCTTC
TRBV3-1/TRBV3-2,TRBJ1-4,NA,NA,CASSQDGTLPNEKLFF,TGTGCCAGCAGCCAAGATGGGACACTCCCTAATGAAAAACTGTTTTTT
TRBV21-1,TRBJ2-7,NA,NA,CASSKGSRGGDVTYEQYF,TGTGCCAGCAGCAAAGGGAGTAGAGGGGGGGACGTTACCTACGAGCAGTACTTC
TRBV6-2/TRBV6-3,TRBJ1-1,TRBD1,NA,CASSSFDAFTGDQAFF,TGTGCCAGCAGTTCCTTCGACGCTTTTACAGGGGATCAAGCTTTCTTT
TRBV28,TRBJ1-1,TRBD1,NA,CASNKYRGGTEAFF,TGTGCCAGCAACAAATACAGGGGTGGGACTGAAGCTTTCTTT
TRBV30,TRBJ2-1,NA,once,CAWSGGPYNEQFF,TGTGCCTGGAGCGGGGGACCCTACAATGAGCAGTTCTTC
TRBV20-1,TRBJ2-3,NA,NA,CSASNTAADTQYF,TGCAGTGCTAGTAACACAGCGGCAGATACGCAGTATTTT
TRBV5-1,TRBJ1-1,TRBD1,NA,CASSPQGGTLNTEAFF,TGCGCCAGCAGCCCACAGGGGGGGACCCTCAACACTGAAGCTTTCTTT
TRBV15,TRBJ2-4,NA,once,CATSSPYAAKNIQYF,TGTGCCACCAGCAGCCCCTATGCGGCCAAAAACATTCAGTACTTC
TRBV25-1,TRBJ1-2,TRBD1,NA,CASVDSRTGGAYGYTF,TGTGCCAGCGTTGATAGCCGGACAGGAGGGGCTTATGGCTACACCTTC
TRBV12-5,TRBJ2-5,TRBD2,NA,CASGLTGGLETQYF,TGTGCTAGTGGTCTAACGGGGGGGCTTGAGACCCAGTACTTC
TRBV18,TRBJ1-5,TRBD1,NA,CASSLDRANQPQHF,TGTGCCAGCTCACTGGACAGGGCTAATCAGCCCCAGCATTTT
TRBV3-1/TRBV3-2,TRBJ1-2,TRBD1,NA,CASSPTGSYGYTF,TGTGCCAGCAGCCCGACAGGGAGCTATGGCTACACCTTC
TRBV19,TRBJ2-2,NA,NA,CASSIGTGELFF,TGTGCCAGTAGTATCGGTACCGGGGAGCTGTTTTTT
TRBV28,TRBJ1-2,NA,NA,CASSGGVYSLSGYTF,TGTGCCAGCAGTGGAGGTGTGTACTCCTTGAGTGGCTACACCTTC
TRBV25-1,TRBJ1-6,TRBD1,few,CASSEPRQGANSPLHF,TGTGCCAGCAGTGAACCACGACAGGGGGCGAATTCACCCCTCCACTTT
TRBV28,TRBJ1-5,TRBD1,NA,CASSWGTGIQPQHF,TGTGCCAGCAGTTGGGGGACAGGGATTCAGCCCCAGCATTTT
TRBV6-6,TRBJ2-1,NA,NA,CASSPTYPGGDFWNNEQFF,TGTGCCAGCAGTCCTACCTACCCCGGCGGCGACTTCTGGAACAATGAGCAGTTCTTC
TRBV4-1,TRBJ2-1,TRBD2,NA,CASSTTSGGNNEQFF,TGCGCCAGCAGCACGACTAGCGGGGGAAACAATGAGCAGTTCTTC
TRBV5-4,TRBJ1-1,NA,NA,CASSLISSVNTEAFF,TGTGCCAGCAGCTTGATAAGCTCCGTGAACACTGAAGCTTTCTTT
TRBV7-2,TRBJ1-3,NA,once,CASSPGSFSGNTIYF,TGTGCCAGCAGCCCCGGGAGTTTCTCTGGAAACACCATATATTTT